This is a list of T cell receptor beta chains from one sample in a study of spatial heterogeneity in lung cancer. TCRdb reanalysed the 5' RACE reads using MiXCR and keeps one entry per CDR3 protein. The sample lists 55,000 to 70,000 distinct CDR3 sequences, under 7.5% occurring once. The sequencing here drew on PBMCs, taken at surgery. All receptors come from a female donor with early-stage non-small cell lung cancer. Both conserved end residues are part of each CDR3. Fields, in order: D gene, clone size, J gene, V gene, CDR3 DNA, CDR3 protein. A D gene is named only where the DNA matches it firmly. Rows give clone size only sometimes, using once, few, many, or a class for an expanded clone.

TRBD2 | many | TRBJ2-7 | TRBV5-1 | TGCGCCAGCAGCCCGGGGGGCTCCTACGAGCAGTACTTC | CASSPGGSYEQYF
. | many | TRBJ2-5 | TRBV7-2 | TGTGCCAGCAGCTTAGGTGTTCAAGAGACCCAGTACTTC | CASSLGVQETQYF
TRBD2 | few | TRBJ2-5 | TRBV4-2 | TGTGCCAGCAGCCGCGGACTAGCGGGAGTAACGTACCAAGAGACCCAGTACTTC | CASSRGLAGVTYQETQYF
TRBD1 | . | TRBJ2-5 | TRBV4-2 | TGTGCCAGCAGCAGGGACAGGGTAGGAGAGACCCAGTACTTC | CASSRDRVGETQYF
TRBD1 | many | TRBJ1-2 | TRBV6-5 | TGTGCCAGCAGAGCCGGGACAGGTTATGGCTACACCTTC | CASRAGTGYGYTF
. | few | TRBJ1-1 | TRBV27 | TGTGCCAGCAGTTTTGAATTGAACACTGAAGCTTTCTTT | CASSFELNTEAFF
. | few | TRBJ2-7 | TRBV24-1 | TGTGCCACCAGTGATTCACAGGGTGGAGAGCAGTACTTC | CATSDSQGGEQYF
. | few | TRBJ2-5 | TRBV13 | TGTGCCAGCAGCGCAGGACGGGATCTTGGGACCCAGTACTTC | CASSAGRDLGTQYF
TRBD2 | many | TRBJ2-3 | TRBV7-2 | TGTGCCAGCAGTCGTAGCGGGGGGGCTGGAGATACGCAGTATTTT | CASSRSGGAGDTQYF
TRBD2 | many | TRBJ2-1 | TRBV9 | TGTGCCAGCAGCGTAGATAGCGGGAGCACCAATGAGCAGTTCTTC | CASSVDSGSTNEQFF
TRBD2 | . | TRBJ2-5 | TRBV6-5 | TGTGCCAGCAGTTACGCCGCGGGAGGGCTTGAGACCCAGTACTTC | CASSYAAGGLETQYF
TRBD1 | . | TRBJ1-1 | TRBV5-1 | TGCGCCAGCAGCTCGCTGACAGGGAGGGCCACTGAAGCTTTCTTT | CASSSLTGRATEAFF
TRBD1 | many | TRBJ2-7 | TRBV7-9 | TGTGCCAGCAATCGCGGGACAGGGGAAGGCTACGAGCAGTACTTC | CASNRGTGEGYEQYF
TRBD1 | many | TRBJ1-3 | TRBV29-1 | TGCAGCTTGTATGGGACAGGGGGAAACACCATATATTTT | CSLYGTGGNTIYF
. | . | TRBJ2-1 | TRBV20-1 | TGCAGTGGAACCAAGGCGGGACTGCCCAATGAGCAGTTCTTC | CSGTKAGLPNEQFF
. | many | TRBJ1-5 | TRBV29-1 | TGCAGCGTTGAAATCTTCCTAGGACAGCTCTATAGCAATCAGCCCCAGCATTTT | CSVEIFLGQLYSNQPQHF
. | many | TRBJ2-5 | TRBV24-1 | TGTGCCACCAGTGATTGGGACGCAGAGACCCAGTACTTC | CATSDWDAETQYF
. | few | TRBJ1-3 | TRBV5-5 | TGTGCCAGCAGCCTGGACAGCTCTGGAAACACCATATATTTT | CASSLDSSGNTIYF
. | . | TRBJ2-2 | TRBV11-3 | TGTGCCAGCAGCCGTTACGGGACTGCCACCGGGGAGCTGTTTTTT | CASSRYGTATGELFF
. | . | TRBJ2-5 | TRBV20-1 | TGCAGTGCCCTGAACAGGAAGGGAGAGACCCAGTACTTC | CSALNRKGETQYF
TRBD1 | many | TRBJ2-3 | TRBV12-3/TRBV12-4 | TGTGCCAGCAGTCGGCACAGGGGGCAGCGCACAGATACGCAGTATTTT | CASSRHRGQRTDTQYF
. | many | TRBJ2-5 | TRBV7-2 | TGTGCCAGCAGCGCTAGACAAGAGACCCAGTACTTC | CASSARQETQYF
. | many | TRBJ2-3 | TRBV7-2 | TGTGCCAGCAGGGGTCAGGCGGGACTGAGCACAGATACGCAGTATTTT | CASRGQAGLSTDTQYF
TRBD2 | many | TRBJ2-2 | TRBV19 | TGTGCCAGTGGGGTACAGCGGGGTGTCACCGGGGAGCTGTTTTTT | CASGVQRGVTGELFF
TRBD1 | few | TRBJ1-5 | TRBV20-1 | TGCAGTGCTTCTGGACAGGGAGGACAGCCCCAGCATTTT | CSASGQGGQPQHF
. | many | TRBJ2-1 | TRBV2 | TGTGCCAGCAGTGCCCGAGGGTCTGTTTCCGATGAGCAGTTCTTC | CASSARGSVSDEQFF
. | many | TRBJ1-4 | TRBV27 | TGTGCCAGCAGGTTCTATCCGCCGACAGCGGGTAATGAAAAACTGTTTTTT | CASRFYPPTAGNEKLFF
. | few | TRBJ2-3 | TRBV29-1 | TGCAGCGCTCCGACAGAAGTAGATACGCAGTATTTT | CSAPTEVDTQYF
. | many | TRBJ1-5 | TRBV19 | TGTGCCAGTAGTAACCCGGCCGGGGGCGAGCGCAATCAGCCCCAGCATTTT | CASSNPAGGERNQPQHF
. | many | TRBJ2-1 | TRBV11-1 | TGTGCCAGCAGCTTACGTACGGGGAACTACAATGAGCAGTTCTTC | CASSLRTGNYNEQFF
. | few | TRBJ2-2 | TRBV11-1 | TGTGCCAGCAGCCCCGTGGGGCCGAACACCGGGGAGCTGTTTTTT | CASSPVGPNTGELFF
. | . | TRBJ2-2 | TRBV12-3/TRBV12-4 | TGTGCCAGCAGGTATAGCGGGGAGCTGTTTTTT | CASRYSGELFF
. | many | TRBJ2-5 | TRBV2 | TGTGCCAGCGGATTCTCAGGGGCCCAAGAGACCCAGTACTTC | CASGFSGAQETQYF
. | once | TRBJ1-1 | TRBV9 | TGTGCCAGCAGCCCATCTGGAGGGGGTGGCACTGAAGCTTTCTTT | CASSPSGGGGTEAFF
. | many | TRBJ1-1 | TRBV29-1 | TGCAGCGCCCGGACGGCGATCAACACTGAAGCTTTCTTT | CSARTAINTEAFF
. | many | TRBJ2-1 | TRBV29-1 | TGCAGCGTTGAAGATTGGAATGAGCAGTTCTTC | CSVEDWNEQFF
. | many | TRBJ2-3 | TRBV7-9 | TGTGCCAGCAGCTTCCCCCCAGATACGCAGTATTTT | CASSFPPDTQYF
. | many | TRBJ1-3 | TRBV12-5 | TGTGCTAGTGGCCCTCCCGCAGGAAACACCATATATTTT | CASGPPAGNTIYF
TRBD1 | . | TRBJ1-2 | TRBV12-3/TRBV12-4 | TGTGCCAGCAGTTTACGAGGGGGCGGCGGCTACACCTTC | CASSLRGGGGYTF
TRBD2 | . | TRBJ2-7 | TRBV5-1 | TGCGCCAGCAGCTTACCTAGCGGCTCCTACGAGCAGTACTTC | CASSLPSGSYEQYF
TRBD2 | . | TRBJ2-3 | TRBV20-1 | TGCAGTGCTCAGCGGGGACCATTCACAGATACGCAGTATTTT | CSAQRGPFTDTQYF
TRBD2 | many | TRBJ2-3 | TRBV12-3/TRBV12-4 | TGTGCCAGCAGTCAAGGACTAGCGGGAGCCTCAGATACGCAGTATTTT | CASSQGLAGASDTQYF
. | many | TRBJ2-3 | TRBV28 | TGTGCCAGCAGTTCCCCTTCCGGGAGTGGGGCAGATACGCAGTATTTT | CASSSPSGSGADTQYF
. | . | TRBJ2-3 | TRBV20-1 | TGCAGTGCTAGACCGACCTCGAGAGCAGATACGCAGTATTTT | CSARPTSRADTQYF
. | many | TRBJ2-5 | TRBV9 | TGTGCCAGCAGCCCTGGGGCCTCCCGGATTGAGGAGACCCAGTACTTC | CASSPGASRIEETQYF
TRBD1 | . | TRBJ1-1 | TRBV20-1 | TGCAGTGCTAGCAGGGGGCTGGACACTGAAGCTTTCTTT | CSASRGLDTEAFF
. | . | TRBJ2-3 | TRBV5-1 | TGCGCCAGCAGCCCCAATTCGGGGACCGATACGCAGTATTTT | CASSPNSGTDTQYF
TRBD1 | many | TRBJ2-2 | TRBV5-1 | TGCGCCAGCAGCTACGACAGGGGTCGAACCGGGGAGCTGTTTTTT | CASSYDRGRTGELFF
TRBD2 | . | TRBJ2-1 | TRBV27 | TGTGCCAGCAGAACTTCAGCGGGAGGGCCCTACAATGAGCAGTTCTTC | CASRTSAGGPYNEQFF
TRBD1 | many | TRBJ1-2 | TRBV7-8 | TGTGCCAGCAGCAACGGACAGGATCACGGCTACACCTTC | CASSNGQDHGYTF
. | many | TRBJ2-3 | TRBV27 | TGTGCCAGCAGTTTCCCAGGGTCCTCGAGGGGTACGCAGTATTTT | CASSFPGSSRGTQYF
. | many | TRBJ1-5 | TRBV6-2/TRBV6-3 | TGTGCCAGCAGTTATGGGCCGCGCGGTCAGCCCCAGCATTTT | CASSYGPRGQPQHF
. | few | TRBJ1-6 | TRBV5-6 | TGTGCCAGCAGCCCAACGGGACGGATGTCGGATTCACCCCTCCACTTT | CASSPTGRMSDSPLHF
. | many | TRBJ2-3 | TRBV27 | TGTGCCAGCAGTTTTGACGGGGCCGCCACAGATACGCAGTATTTT | CASSFDGAATDTQYF
. | . | TRBJ2-7 | TRBV21-1 | TGTGCCAGCAGCAAAGGGAAGCGGGAGCAGTACTTC | CASSKGKREQYF